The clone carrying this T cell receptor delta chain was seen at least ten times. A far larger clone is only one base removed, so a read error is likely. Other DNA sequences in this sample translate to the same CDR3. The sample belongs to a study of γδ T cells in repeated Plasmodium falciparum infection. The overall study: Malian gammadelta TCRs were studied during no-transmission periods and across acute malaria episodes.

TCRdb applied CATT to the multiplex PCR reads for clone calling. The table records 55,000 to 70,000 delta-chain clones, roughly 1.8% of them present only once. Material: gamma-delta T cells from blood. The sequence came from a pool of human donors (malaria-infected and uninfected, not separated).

CDR3 amino acids: CACDTWGTAQLFF. The CDR3 DNA follows: TGTGCCTGTGACACCTGGGGGACAGCACAACTCTTCTTC. The J segment was not called; the V segment is TRDV2; the tabulated D call, TRDD3, remains unverified against the DNA. Germline assignment: CDR1 GEAIGNYY and CDR2 EKD. The CDR3 runs 13 residues.